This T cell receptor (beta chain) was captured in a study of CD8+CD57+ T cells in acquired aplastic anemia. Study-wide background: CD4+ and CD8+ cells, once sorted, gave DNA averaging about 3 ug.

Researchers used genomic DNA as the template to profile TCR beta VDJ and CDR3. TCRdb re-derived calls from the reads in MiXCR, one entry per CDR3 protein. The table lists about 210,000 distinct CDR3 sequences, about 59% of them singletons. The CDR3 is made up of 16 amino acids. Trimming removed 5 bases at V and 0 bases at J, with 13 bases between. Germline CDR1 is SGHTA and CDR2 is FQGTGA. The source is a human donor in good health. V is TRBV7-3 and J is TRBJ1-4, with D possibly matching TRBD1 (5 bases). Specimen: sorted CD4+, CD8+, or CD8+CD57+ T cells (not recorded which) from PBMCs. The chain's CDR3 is CASSLTGTTTNEKLFF. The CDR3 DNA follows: TGTGCCAGCAGCCTTACAGGAACTACAACTAATGAAAAACTGTTTTTT.